Below are 32 T cell receptor beta chains sequenced from a single sample in a study of patients and donors after allogeneic stem cell transplantation. From the RT-PCR reads, TCRdb called clonotypes with MiXCR, one entry per CDR3 protein. The repertoire holds fewer than 25,000 distinct CDR3 sequences, with 29% as singletons. The sequenced sample was blood, either unsorted or a sorted T cell fraction (not recorded which). These receptors all stem from a human donor who was either an allogeneic HSCT recipient or a stem cell or donor lymphocyte infusion donor (not recorded which). It is not recorded whose cells these are; they may come from a transplant donor.

This clonotype turned up a few times. The chain recombines TRBV28 with TRBJ1-2, with unresolved D. CDR1 is MDHEN and CDR2 is SYDVKM in the germline V gene. The CDR3 contains 14 residues. The ends were cut back, 3 bases at V and 10 bases at J, with 18 bases in the middle. CDR3 loop: CASSLRARDLAYTF. CDR3 DNA: TGTGCCAGCAGTTTGCGGGCGCGGGATCTCGCCTACACCTTC.

This clonotype was recorded many times. The V call is TRBV11-2, the J call TRBJ1-3; perhaps TRBD1 as D (5 bases). Germline CDR1 and CDR2: SGHAT and FQNNGV. Trimming removed 0 bases from V and 0 bases from J, with 9 bases in between. CDR3 length: 16 amino acids. The CDR3 reads CASSLDRAFSGNTIYF. The CDR3 region has the DNA TGTGCCAGCAGCTTAGACAGGGCCTTCTCTGGAAACACCATATATTTT.

This chain uses TRBV12-3 or TRBV12-4 with TRBJ2-5, with 9 bases that match TRBD1. CDR3 length equals 14 residues. V lost 5 bases, J lost 2 bases, and 3 bases stayed unmatched. In DNA, the CDR3 is TGTGCCAGCAGTGTCGGACAGGGGCAAGAGACCCAGTACTTC. This encodes CASSVGQGQETQYF.

This clonotype was detected only once. CDR3 amino acids: CASSLRFGRERADTQYF. The CDR3 DNA sequence: TGTGCCAGCAGCTTAAGGTTCGGCAGGGAGAGAGCAGATACGCAGTATTTT. The chain uses TRBV7-9 and TRBJ2-3; tentatively, D is TRBD1 or TRBD2 (5 bases each). Between the trimmed V and J ends, which lost 2 bases and 4 bases, there was a span of 19 bases. CDR1 and CDR2 from the germline V gene are SEHNR and FQNEAQ (reference sequence). The CDR3 spans 17 residues.

This clonotype showed up just a few times. This chain connects TRBV12-3 or TRBV12-4 to TRBJ1-3; 7 nucleotides align to TRBD1. This CDR3 is built from 16 residues. The ends lost 6 bases at V and 3 bases at J; junction bases unmatched: 11. Here the CDR3 reads CASSPGTAPFGNTIYF. CDR3 nucleotide sequence: TGTGCCAGCAGCCCCGGGACAGCCCCATTTGGAAACACCATATATTTT.

The chain couples TRBV15 to TRBJ1-2; unclear D gene. From germline, CDR1 is LNHNV and CDR2 YYDKDF (reference sequence). V was trimmed by 2 bases and J by 4 bases, leaving 11 bases between them. The CDR3 has 14 amino acids. Written as DNA, the CDR3 is TGTGCCACCAGCAGACCTCAGCTGAGCTATGGCTACACCTTC. Translation gives CATSRPQLSYGYTF.

The rearrangement links TRBV28 to TRBJ2-7, with D possibly being TRBD1 (5 bases). CDR1 and CDR2 from the germline V gene are MDHEN and SYDVKM. The CDR3 extends over 14 amino acids. Trimming took 5 bases from V and 2 from J, leaving 13 bases between them. The CDR3 loop is CASSDPGQPYEQYV. The CDR3 DNA reads as TGTGCCAGCAGTGACCCCGGACAACCCTACGAGCAGTACGTC.

This clonotype was found many times. The chain has TRBV6-6 and TRBJ1-4; D may be TRBD1 (5 bases). The CDR3 totals 13 residues. Germline V gene data show CDR1 as MNHNY and CDR2 as SVGAGI (reference sequence). V dropped 6 bases and J dropped 8 bases, with 13 bases sitting between them. The CDR3 spells CASSRGVGEKLFF. CDR3 coding DNA: TGTGCCAGCAGCCGGGGGGTCGGCGAAAAACTGTTTTTT.

This chain joins TRBV20-1 and TRBJ2-1, with 9 bases lining up with TRBD2. The V gene end was trimmed by 5 bases and the J gene end by 4 bases; junction bases not matched to a gene: 6. There are 14 residues in the CDR3. Germline V gene lookup returns CDR1 DFQATT and CDR2 SNEGSKA (reference sequence). CDR3 sequence: CSARGLAAYNEQFF. The CDR3 bases are TGCAGTGCTCGGGGACTAGCAGCTTACAATGAGCAGTTCTTC.

This clonotype was observed at least ten times. V gene TRBV10-3 combines with J gene TRBJ1-5, with 7 bases matching TRBD1. Germline V gene lookup returns CDR1 ENHRY and CDR2 SYGVKD. J gave up 8 bases and V 10 bases, and 14 bases lay outside the gene matches. The CDR3 extends over 14 amino acids. CDR3 nucleotides: TGTGCCACTAGCGGGACAGTACAATCAGAGCCCCAGCATTTT. This encodes CATSGTVQSEPQHF.

This chain joins TRBV20-1 and TRBJ1-2, with 7 bases matching TRBD1. V trimming: 4 bases; J trimming: 0 bases; junction bases outside the gene matches: 5. Germline V CDR1 and CDR2: DFQATT, SNEGSKA (reference sequence). The CDR3 consists of 14 residues. The CDR3 here is CSATLGGANYGYTF. CDR3 bases: TGCAGTGCTACCCTAGGGGGCGCTAACTATGGCTACACCTTC.

This chain's CDR3 is CASSPTGGPYNEQFF. Here the CDR3 DNA reads TGTGCCAGCAGCCCGACTGGGGGCCCCTACAATGAGCAGTTCTTC. V is TRBV6-5 and J is TRBJ2-1; tentatively, D is TRBD1 (6 bases). The CDR3 spans 15 residues. Germline CDR1 is MNHEY and CDR2 is SVGAGI. V dropped 6 bases and J dropped 2 bases, with 14 bases sitting between them.

This clonotype was counted between two and nine times. The J gene is TRBJ1-6, the V gene TRBV21-1; the table calls TRBD1, which could not be checked here. TRBV21-1 is annotated as a pseudogene. This CDR3 has 15 amino acids. CDR3 coding DNA: TGTGCCAGCAGCAGTAGGGTCGACAGGGAAAGAACCCTCCACTTT. It codes for CASSSRVDRERTLHF.

The rearrangement uses TRBV4-1 and TRBJ1-2, with a possible D match to TRBD1 (6 bases). The CDR3 runs to 16 residues. Looked up from germline, CDR1 is MGHRA and CDR2 is YSYEKL. V was clipped by 0 bases and J by 8 bases, with 19 bases between them. Here the CDR3 reads CASSQDTLGAQGGYTF. CDR3 sequence (DNA): TGCGCCAGCAGCCAAGATACCCTAGGGGCGCAGGGGGGCTACACCTTC.

The chain uses TRBV7-2 and TRBJ2-3; no firm D call. Germline V CDR1 and CDR2: SGHTA, FQGNSA. Trimming stripped 3 bases from V and 6 bases from J, with 13 bases between. The CDR3 has 14 residues. Here the CDR3 reads CASSFGPGKDTQYF. The DNA of the CDR3 is TGTGCCAGCAGCTTTGGACCTGGGAAGGATACGCAGTATTTT.

V usage is TRBV12-3 or TRBV12-4 and J usage is TRBJ1-5; D is unclear. V was shortened by 6 bases and J by 6 bases, with 9 bases between the two germline ends. The CDR3 sequence is 12 residues long. DNA of the CDR3: TGTGCCAGCAGCTCCTTTAGTCAGCCCCAGCATTTT. Translating gives CASSSFSQPQHF.

In its sample, this clonotype ranks as medium-sized. The chain joins TRBV12-3 or TRBV12-4 to TRBJ2-3; no firm D call. The CDR3 covers 15 residues. Trimming stripped 1 base from V and 0 bases from J, with 8 bases between. DNA for the CDR3: TGTGCCAGCAGTTTAGGTGGGGTAAGCACAGATACGCAGTATTTT. It codes for CASSLGGVSTDTQYF.

This clonotype showed up just a few times. The gene calls are TRBV25-1 and TRBJ1-4; the match to TRBD1 covers 9 bases. The CDR3 loop spans 14 amino acids. Germline V gene sequence: CDR1 MGHDK, CDR2 SYGVNS. With V trimmed by 5 bases and J by 8 bases, 6 bases remained unmatched. The CDR3 DNA follows: TGTGCCAGCAGTACACAGGGGGCTCGGGAAAAACTGTTTTTT. Its protein is CASSTQGAREKLFF.

This clonotype was seen only a few times. The chain links TRBV12-3 or TRBV12-4 to TRBJ1-4; no clear D. This CDR3 is built from 11 residues. V dropped 4 bases and J dropped 6 bases, with 3 bases sitting between them. The CDR3 sequence is CASSSHEKLFF. CDR3 nucleotide sequence: TGTGCCAGCAGTTCTCATGAAAAACTGTTTTTT.

This clonotype was counted a few times. The CDR3 sequence: CASSGDLRGSPLHF. The CDR3 nucleotides are TGCGCCAGCAGCGGGGACCTCAGGGGTTCACCCCTCCACTTT. This rearrangement joins TRBV5-1 to TRBJ1-6, with D perhaps matching TRBD1 (6 bases). The CDR3 is 14 residues long. Germline loops: CDR1 SGHRS, CDR2 YFSETQ. The ends were cut back, 4 bases at V and 9 bases at J, with 14 bases in the middle.

The J gene is TRBJ1-1, the V gene TRBV5-1; 8 positions agree with TRBD1. The ends lost 4 bases at V and 6 bases at J; junction bases unmatched: 14. CDR3 length: 16 residues. CDR1 is SGHRS, CDR2 YFSETQ, per germline. Here the CDR3 DNA reads TGCGCCAGCAGCCCGGCGCCAGGGGGCCTTAGCTCTGAAGCTTTCTTT. Protein sequence: CASSPAPGGLSSEAFF.

This clonotype is classed as hyperexpanded. The chain recombines TRBV29-1 with TRBJ1-2, with 10 bases that match TRBD1. Unmatched junction bases numbered 4, after V lost 6 bases and J lost 3 bases. CDR3 length equals 13 residues. Germline V gene data show CDR1 as SQVTM and CDR2 as ANQGSEA. CDR3 in DNA: TGCAGCGTGGGGGACAGGGGTTACTATGGCTACACCTTC. It yields the protein CSVGDRGYYGYTF.

This clonotype has more than one count but fewer than ten. The chain carries TRBV7-2 and TRBJ1-2, with 7 nucleotides matching TRBD1. The CDR3 is 13 residues long. After removal of 3 bases from V and 5 bases from J, the junction contained 3 bases not matched to a gene. In germline, CDR1 is SGHTA, CDR2 FQGNSA. This CDR3 reads CASSLGQPYGYTF. DNA for the CDR3: TGTGCCAGCAGCTTGGGACAGCCGTATGGCTACACCTTC.

This chain connects TRBV20-1 to TRBJ2-7; D is possibly TRBD1 or TRBD2 (5 bases each). The germline gives CDR1 DFQATT, CDR2 SNEGSKA (reference sequence). V lost 0 bases, J lost 7 bases, and 16 bases lay in between. This CDR3 contains 14 residues. The CDR3: CSAREGRRSREQYV. The CDR3 nucleotides read TGCAGTGCTAGAGAGGGACGGCGGTCCAGGGAGCAGTACGTC.

This rearrangement joins TRBV7-2 to TRBJ1-2; 7 bases are shared with TRBD1. There are 15 residues in the CDR3. Trimming cost V 2 bases and J 7 bases; bases outside gene matches: 10. The germline V gene has CDR1 SGHTA and CDR2 FQGNSA. The CDR3 bases are TGTGCCAGCAGCTTAACAGGGGCGACGGTTGGTGGCTACACCTTC. This codes for CASSLTGATVGGYTF. Variable domain in full (rest from reference TRBV7-2 and TRBJ1-2): GAGVSQSPSNKVTEKGKDVELRCDPISGHTALYWYRQSLGQGLEFLIYFQGNSAPDKSGLPSDRFSAERTGGSVSTLTIQRTQQEDSAVYLCASSLTGATVGGYTFGSGTRLTVV.

This clonotype came up many times. The genes are TRBV5-5 and TRBJ1-2, with D perhaps matching TRBD1 (5 bases). Per germline, CDR1 SGHKS and CDR2 YYEKEE (reference sequence). The CDR3 spans 15 residues. V was cut by 1 base and J by 1 base, with 11 bases left in between. The CDR3 spells CASSLFGANNYGYTF. CDR3 sequence (DNA): TGTGCCAGCAGCTTGTTCGGGGCCAATAACTATGGCTACACCTTC.

This clonotype was seen only a few times. The J gene is TRBJ1-5, the V gene TRBV4-3; no clear D gene. V lost 0 bases and J 5 bases, leaving 5 bases between the germline ends. CDR3 size: 13 residues. Germline CDR1 is LGHNA and CDR2 is YSLEER. CDR3 in DNA: TGCGCCAGCAGCCAAGAACCAGATCAGCCCCAGCATTTT. Protein: CASSQEPDQPQHF.

The chain couples TRBV12-5 to TRBJ1-1; the D gene is possibly TRBD1 (5 bases). The CDR3 contains 14 residues. The germline gives CDR1 LGHNT, CDR2 FRNRAP. The V and J ends lost 5 bases and 5 bases respectively, with 15 bases between them. CDR3: CASGLVEGRTEAFF. The CDR3 bases are TGTGCTAGTGGTCTCGTGGAGGGGAGGACTGAAGCTTTCTTT.

The V and J genes are TRBV10-3 and TRBJ2-7; 7 positions agree with TRBD1. Trimming removed 6 bases from V and 0 bases from J; junction bases left unmatched: 2. The CDR3 is 13 residues long. In germline, CDR1 is ENHRY, CDR2 SYGVKD. Written as DNA, the CDR3 is TGTGCCATCAGGGGACAGAGCTCCTACGAGCAGTACTTC. It specifies CAIRGQSSYEQYF.

The sample holds a few counts of this clonotype. The CDR3 sequence: CASSQGPGTQHF. In DNA form, the CDR3 reads TGTGCCAGCAGCCAAGGGCCAGGGACCCAGCATTTT. The V gene is TRBV3-1, the J gene TRBJ1-5, with D possibly matching TRBD1 (5 bases). The CDR3 length is 12 residues. Trimming removed 1 base from V and 11 bases from J, with 9 bases in between. Germline V gene sequence: CDR1 LGHDT, CDR2 YNNKEL (reference sequence).

J is TRBJ1-2 and V is TRBV6-5, with D possibly matching TRBD1 (5 bases). The CDR3 runs to 15 residues. The germline V and J ends were trimmed by 0 bases and 4 bases, with 12 bases remaining between them. The germline V gene has CDR1 MNHEY and CDR2 SVGAGI. The CDR3 is CASSYSTGGSYGYTF. For the CDR3, the DNA is TGTGCCAGCAGTTACTCGACCGGGGGAAGCTATGGCTACACCTTC.

The V call is TRBV5-1, the J call TRBJ1-1; 10 bases agree with TRBD1. V lost 1 base, J lost 2 bases, and 2 bases stayed unmatched. The germline gives CDR1 SGHRS, CDR2 YFSETQ. This CDR3 has 15 residues. The CDR3 nucleotides read TGCGCCAGCAGCTTGCGGACAGGGGGTAACACTGAAGCTTTCTTT. Translation: CASSLRTGGNTEAFF.